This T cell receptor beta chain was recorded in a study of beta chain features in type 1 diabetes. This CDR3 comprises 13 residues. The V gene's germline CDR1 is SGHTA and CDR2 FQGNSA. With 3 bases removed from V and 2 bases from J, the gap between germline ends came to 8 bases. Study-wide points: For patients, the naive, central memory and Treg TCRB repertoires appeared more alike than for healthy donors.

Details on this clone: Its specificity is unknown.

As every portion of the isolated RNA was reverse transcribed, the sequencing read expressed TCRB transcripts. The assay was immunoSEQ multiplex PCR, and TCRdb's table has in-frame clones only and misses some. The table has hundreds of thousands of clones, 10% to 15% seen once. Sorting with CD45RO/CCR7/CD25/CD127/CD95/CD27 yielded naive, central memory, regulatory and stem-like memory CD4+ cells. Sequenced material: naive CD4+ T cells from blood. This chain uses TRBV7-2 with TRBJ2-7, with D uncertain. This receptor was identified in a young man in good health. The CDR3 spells CASSFAAAYEQYF. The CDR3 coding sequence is TGTGCCAGCAGCTTTGCGGCCGCCTACGAGCAGTACTTC.